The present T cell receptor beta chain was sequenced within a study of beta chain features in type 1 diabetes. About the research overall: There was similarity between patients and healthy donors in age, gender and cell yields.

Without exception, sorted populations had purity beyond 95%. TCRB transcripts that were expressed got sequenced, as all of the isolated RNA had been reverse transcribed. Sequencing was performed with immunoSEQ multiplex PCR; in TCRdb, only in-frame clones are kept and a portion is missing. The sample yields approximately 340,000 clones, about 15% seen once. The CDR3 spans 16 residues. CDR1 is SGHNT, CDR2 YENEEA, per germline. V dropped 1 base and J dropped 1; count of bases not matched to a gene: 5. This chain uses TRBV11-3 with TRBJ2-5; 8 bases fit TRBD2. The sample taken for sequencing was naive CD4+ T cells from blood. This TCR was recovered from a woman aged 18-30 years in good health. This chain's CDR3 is CASSLGMSGGQETQYF. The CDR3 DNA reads TGTGCCAGCAGCTTAGGGATGAGCGGGGGCCAAGAGACCCAGTACTTC.